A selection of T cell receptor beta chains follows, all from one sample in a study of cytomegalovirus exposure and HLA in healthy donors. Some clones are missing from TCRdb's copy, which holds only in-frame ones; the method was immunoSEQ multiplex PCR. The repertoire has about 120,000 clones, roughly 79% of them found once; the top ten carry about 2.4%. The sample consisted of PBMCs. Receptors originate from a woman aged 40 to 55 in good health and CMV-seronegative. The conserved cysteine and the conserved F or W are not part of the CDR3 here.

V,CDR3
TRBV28,ASSLSQGIQPQH
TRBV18,ASSPEQGTNEQF
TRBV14,ASSQTGQTSLFYGYT
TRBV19,ATRKGVGSYNEQF
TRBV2,ASKLDGQNYGYT
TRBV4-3,ASSLRYDTTDTQY
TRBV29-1,SASSFSGGPTYNEQF
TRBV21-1,ATRLGGRNTGELF
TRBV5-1,ASSFTYRGRSYNEQF
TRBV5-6,ASSTRLATHHEQY
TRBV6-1,ASSVAGGSYEQY
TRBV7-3,ASSRGVFDEQF
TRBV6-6,ASSQRQGSNTGELF
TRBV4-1,ASSVTSGGSTDTQY
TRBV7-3,ASSPTGMNTEAF
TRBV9,ASSARGGLAYEQY
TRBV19,ASSYTGQATGEAF
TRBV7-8,ASSRIEPGRGLSETQY
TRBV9,ASSGEGGWTNTEAF
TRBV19,ASRTNRGNNQPQH
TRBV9,ASSVGRTSGHREQF
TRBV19,ASSNFYEQY
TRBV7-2,ASSLEGAQPQH
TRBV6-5,ASSYATGDTEAF
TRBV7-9,ASSPGGGDSYNEQF
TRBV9,ASSVGPGWGGETQY
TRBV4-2,ASSPGLSDMNEQF
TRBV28,ASRTPAGTGKGEKLF
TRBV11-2,ASSVGGARTYEQY
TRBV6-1,ASSVTRGSIGELF
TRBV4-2,ASSQDLTRERIGEQY
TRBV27,ASSKGTGAFSYEQY
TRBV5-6,ASSLAPAGVADTQY
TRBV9,ASSPTSNSYEQY
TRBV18,ASSPPAGANVLT
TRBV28,ASSLKGWGTGLIGANVLT
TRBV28,ASSAAGTTDTQY
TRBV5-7,ASSFGQVGPFMNTEAF
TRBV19,ASSGTGLAGGGSEQY
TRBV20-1,SAPDSGRQY
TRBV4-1,ASSQMTHSNSPLH
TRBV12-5,ASGLGTDRNIQY
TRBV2,ASSGDREFSETQY
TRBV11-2,ASSYSDSSGNTIY
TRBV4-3,ASSLRGGTGELF
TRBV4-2,ASSQSGSWNEQF
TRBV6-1,ASLSTAPNTGELF
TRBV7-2,ASSRGGTQY
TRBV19,ASSIETTGGANGYT
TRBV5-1,ASRGIAGSTDTQY
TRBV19,ASTPGGSNSGANVLT
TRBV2,ASSKQGAAGELF
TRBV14,ASSPYRGLETQY
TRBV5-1,ASSPGLAAEQF
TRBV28,ASKDRNNEQF